Listed here are 3 T cell receptor beta chains from one sample, sequenced in a study of blood T cell repertoires in COVID-19. Clones were sequenced by immunoSEQ multiplex PCR, and TCRdb holds only the in-frame ones, with some missing. This sample has 250,000 to 300,000 clones, with roughly 86% found just once. The sequencing sample was made of PBMCs or T cells enriched from blood (not recorded which). The receptors here all came from a woman aged 25 to 39 who had recovered from COVID-19.

In DNA form, the CDR3 reads TGTGCTAGTGGGGGGGCGCAGGGCTACACCTTC. It is translated as CASGGAQGYTF. This chain joins TRBV12-5 and TRBJ1-2; a weak D match, TRBD1 (6 bases). The CDR3 consists of 11 residues. Germline CDR1 reads LGHNT; CDR2 reads FRNRAP. V lost 6 bases and J 8 bases, leaving 10 bases between the germline ends. The full variable domain, in which reference TRBV12-5 and TRBJ1-2 provide the parts outside the CDR3, is DARVTQTPRHKVTEMGQEVTMRCQPILGHNTVFWYRQTMMQGLELLAYFRNRAPLDDSGMPKDRFSAEMPDATLATLKIQPSEPRDSAVYFCASGGAQGYTFGSGTRLTVV.

This chain links TRBV7-2 with TRBJ1-2, with 7 positions matching TRBD1. Trimming cost V 6 bases and J 5 bases; bases outside gene matches: 6. In germline, CDR1 is SGHTA, CDR2 FQGNSA. The CDR3 runs to 13 residues. The CDR3 DNA sequence: TGTGCCAGCAGTTCAGGGGGAAGATATGGCTACACCTTC. Translation gives CASSSGGRYGYTF.

J is TRBJ1-2 and V is TRBV7-2; 9 bases fit TRBD1. The J segment lost 8 bases and the V segment lost 4 bases, leaving 5 bases of the junction unmatched. The CDR3 consists of 13 residues. Germline V gene lookup returns CDR1 SGHTA and CDR2 FQGNSA. The chain's CDR3 is CASSYRGQQGYTF. The CDR3 nucleotides are TGTGCCAGCAGCTACAGGGGGCAACAGGGCTACACCTTC. Complete variable domain (other parts from reference TRBV7-2 and TRBJ1-2): GAGVSQSPSNKVTEKGKDVELRCDPISGHTALYWYRQSLGQGLEFLIYFQGNSAPDKSGLPSDRFSAERTGGSVSTLTIQRTQQEDSAVYLCASSYRGQQGYTFGSGTRLTVV.